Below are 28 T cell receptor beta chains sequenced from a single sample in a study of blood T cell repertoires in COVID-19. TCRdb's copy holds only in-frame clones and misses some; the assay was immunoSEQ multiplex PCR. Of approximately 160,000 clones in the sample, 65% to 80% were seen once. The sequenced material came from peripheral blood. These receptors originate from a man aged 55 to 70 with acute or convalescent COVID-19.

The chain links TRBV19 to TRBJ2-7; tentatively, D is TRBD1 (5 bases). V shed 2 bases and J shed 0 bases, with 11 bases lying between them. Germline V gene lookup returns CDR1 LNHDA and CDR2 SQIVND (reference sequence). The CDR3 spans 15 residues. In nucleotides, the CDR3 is TGTGCCAGTAGTATATCGGTACAGGCCTCCTACGAGCAGTACTTC. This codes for CASSISVQASYEQYF.

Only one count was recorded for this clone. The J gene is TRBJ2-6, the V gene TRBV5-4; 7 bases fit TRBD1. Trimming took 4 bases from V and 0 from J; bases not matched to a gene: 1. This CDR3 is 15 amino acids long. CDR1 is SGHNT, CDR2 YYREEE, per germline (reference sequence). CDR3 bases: TGTGCCAGCAGCGACAGGGTCTCTGGGGCCAACGTCCTGACTTTC. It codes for CASSDRVSGANVLTF.

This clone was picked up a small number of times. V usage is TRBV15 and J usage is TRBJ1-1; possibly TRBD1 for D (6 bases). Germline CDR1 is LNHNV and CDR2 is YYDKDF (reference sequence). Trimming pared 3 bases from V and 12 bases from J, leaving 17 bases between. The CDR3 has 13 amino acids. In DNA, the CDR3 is TGTGCCACCAGCAGTGCAGGTGACAGGAGGACTTTCTTT. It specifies CATSSAGDRRTFF.

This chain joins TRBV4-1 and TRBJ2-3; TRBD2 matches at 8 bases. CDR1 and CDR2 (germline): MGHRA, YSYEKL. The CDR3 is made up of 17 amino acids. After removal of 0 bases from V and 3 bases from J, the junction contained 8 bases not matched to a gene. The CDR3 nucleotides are TGCGCCAGCAGCCAAGATCGGGGACTAGTTTTTACAGATACGCAGTATTTT. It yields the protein CASSQDRGLVFTDTQYF.

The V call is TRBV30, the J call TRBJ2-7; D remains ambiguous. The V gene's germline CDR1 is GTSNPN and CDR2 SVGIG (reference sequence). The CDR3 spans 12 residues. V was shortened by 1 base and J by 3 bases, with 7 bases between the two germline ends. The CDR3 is CAWSAVGYEQYF. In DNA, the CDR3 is TGTGCCTGGAGTGCCGTCGGCTACGAGCAGTACTTC.

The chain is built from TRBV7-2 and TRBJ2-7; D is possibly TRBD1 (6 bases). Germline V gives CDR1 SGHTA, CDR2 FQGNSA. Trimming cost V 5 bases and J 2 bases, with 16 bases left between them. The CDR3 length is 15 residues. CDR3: CASSPDRTVAYEQYF. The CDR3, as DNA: TGTGCCAGCAGCCCGGACCGGACAGTTGCCTACGAGCAGTACTTC. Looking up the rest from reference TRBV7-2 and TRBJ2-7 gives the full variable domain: GAGVSQSPSNKVTEKGKDVELRCDPISGHTALYWYRQSLGQGLEFLIYFQGNSAPDKSGLPSDRFSAERTGGSVSTLTIQRTQQEDSAVYLCASSPDRTVAYEQYFGPGTRLTVT.

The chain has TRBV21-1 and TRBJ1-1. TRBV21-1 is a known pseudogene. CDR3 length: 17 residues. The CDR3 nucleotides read TGTGCCAGCAGCAAAAGGGGCACGGGGGTTGGGAACACTGAAGCTTTCTTT. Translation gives CASSKRGTGVGNTEAFF.

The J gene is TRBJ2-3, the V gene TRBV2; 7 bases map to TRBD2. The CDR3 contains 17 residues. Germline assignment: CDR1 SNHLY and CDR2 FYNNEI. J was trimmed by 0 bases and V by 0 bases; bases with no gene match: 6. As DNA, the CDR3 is TGTGCCAGCAGTGAAGCGCGGTGGGGAGGGAGCACAGATACGCAGTATTTT. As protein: CASSEARWGGSTDTQYF.

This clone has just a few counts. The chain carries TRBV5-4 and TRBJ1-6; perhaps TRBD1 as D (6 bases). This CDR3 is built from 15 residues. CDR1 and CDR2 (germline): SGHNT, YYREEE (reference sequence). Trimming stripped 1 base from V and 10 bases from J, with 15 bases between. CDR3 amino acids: CASSLLGEGGSPLHF. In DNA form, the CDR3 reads TGTGCCAGCAGCTTGTTGGGGGAGGGGGGCTCACCCCTCCACTTT.

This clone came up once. This CDR3 reads CAISGRQGRNTEAFF. In nucleotides, the CDR3 is TGTGCCATCAGTGGGAGACAGGGAAGAAACACTGAAGCTTTCTTT. The rearrangement links TRBV10-3 to TRBJ1-1, with 7 positions matching TRBD1. Germline CDR1 ENHRY, CDR2 SYGVKD. The CDR3 is made up of 15 amino acids. V dropped 4 bases and J dropped 2; count of bases not matched to a gene: 7.

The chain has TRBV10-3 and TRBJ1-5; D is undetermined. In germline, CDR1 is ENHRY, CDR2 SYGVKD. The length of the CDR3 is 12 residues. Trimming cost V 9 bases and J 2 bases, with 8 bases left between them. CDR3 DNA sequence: TGTGCCATACGGGAGGGCAATCAGCCCCAGCATTTT. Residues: CAIREGNQPQHF.

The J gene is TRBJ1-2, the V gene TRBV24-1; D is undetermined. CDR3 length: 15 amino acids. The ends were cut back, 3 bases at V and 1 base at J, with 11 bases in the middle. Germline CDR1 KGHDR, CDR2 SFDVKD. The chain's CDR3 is CATSDPNSVNYGYTF. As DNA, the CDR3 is TGTGCCACCAGTGATCCCAATTCGGTTAACTATGGCTACACCTTC.

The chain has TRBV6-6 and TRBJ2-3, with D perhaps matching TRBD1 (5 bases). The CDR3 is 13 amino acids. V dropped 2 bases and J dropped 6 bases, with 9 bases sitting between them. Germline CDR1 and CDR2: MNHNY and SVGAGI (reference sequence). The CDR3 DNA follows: TGTGCCAGCAGTTACACGCAGGGTGATACGCAGTATTTT. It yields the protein CASSYTQGDTQYF.

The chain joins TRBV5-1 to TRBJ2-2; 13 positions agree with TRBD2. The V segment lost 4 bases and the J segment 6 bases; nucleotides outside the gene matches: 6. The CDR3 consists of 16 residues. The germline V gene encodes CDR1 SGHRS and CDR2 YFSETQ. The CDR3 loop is CASSTRLAGGPGELFF. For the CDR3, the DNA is TGCGCCAGCAGCACCCGACTAGCGGGGGGACCCGGGGAGCTGTTTTTT.

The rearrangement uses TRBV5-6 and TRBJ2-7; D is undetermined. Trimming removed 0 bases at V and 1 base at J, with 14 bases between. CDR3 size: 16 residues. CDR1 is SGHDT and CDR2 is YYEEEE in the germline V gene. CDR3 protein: CASSLGTVPSSYEQYF. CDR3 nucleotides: TGTGCCAGCAGCTTGGGTACTGTGCCCTCTTCCTACGAGCAGTACTTC.

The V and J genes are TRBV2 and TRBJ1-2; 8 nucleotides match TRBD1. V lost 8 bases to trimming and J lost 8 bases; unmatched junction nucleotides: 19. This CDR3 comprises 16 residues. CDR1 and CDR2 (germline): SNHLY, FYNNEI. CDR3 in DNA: TGTGCCAGCGTCCGACCCGGACAGGGAGTATTCAACGGCTACACCTTC. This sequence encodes CASVRPGQGVFNGYTF.

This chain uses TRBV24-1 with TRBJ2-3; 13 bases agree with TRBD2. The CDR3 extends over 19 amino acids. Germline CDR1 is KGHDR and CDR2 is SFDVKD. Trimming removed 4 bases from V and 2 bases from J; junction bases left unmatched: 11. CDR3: CATSEPTSGGALSTDTQYF. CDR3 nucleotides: TGTGCCACCAGTGAACCTACTAGCGGGGGGGCCCTATCCACAGATACGCAGTATTTT.

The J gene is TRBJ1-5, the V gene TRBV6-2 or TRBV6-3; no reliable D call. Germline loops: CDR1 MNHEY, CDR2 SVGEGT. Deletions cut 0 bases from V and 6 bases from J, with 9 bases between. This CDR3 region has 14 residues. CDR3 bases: TGTGCCAGCAGTTACTCGATGGCAATTCAGCCCCAGCATTTT. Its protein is CASSYSMAIQPQHF.

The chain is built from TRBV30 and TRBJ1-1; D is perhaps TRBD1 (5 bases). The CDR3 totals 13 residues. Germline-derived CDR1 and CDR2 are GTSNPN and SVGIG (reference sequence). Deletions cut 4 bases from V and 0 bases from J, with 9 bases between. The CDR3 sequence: CAWTRQLNTEAFF. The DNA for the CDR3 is TGTGCCTGGACCCGACAGTTGAACACTGAAGCTTTCTTT. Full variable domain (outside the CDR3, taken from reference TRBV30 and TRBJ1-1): SQTIHQWPATLVQPVGSPLSLECTVEGTSNPNLYWYRQAAGRGLQLLFYSVGIGQISSEVPQNLSASRPQDRQFILSSKKLLLSDSGFYLCAWTRQLNTEAFFGQGTRLTVV.

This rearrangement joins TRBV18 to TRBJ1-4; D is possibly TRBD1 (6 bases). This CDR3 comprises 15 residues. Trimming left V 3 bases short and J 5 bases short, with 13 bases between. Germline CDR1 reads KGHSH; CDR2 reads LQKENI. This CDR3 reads CASSPTGTPNEKLFF. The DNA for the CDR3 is TGTGCCAGCTCACCGACCGGGACACCGAATGAAAAACTGTTTTTT.

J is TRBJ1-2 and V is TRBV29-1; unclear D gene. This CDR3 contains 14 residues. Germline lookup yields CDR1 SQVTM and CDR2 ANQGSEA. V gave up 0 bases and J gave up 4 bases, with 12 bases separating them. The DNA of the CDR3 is TGCAGCGTTGAAGAAGGTCGGCAGCGCTATGGCTACACCTTC. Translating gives CSVEEGRQRYGYTF.

The CDR3 DNA sequence: TGTGCCACCTCGCCTAAAACAGGGGGGGTCACAGATACGCAGTATTTT. This encodes CATSPKTGGVTDTQYF. The J gene is TRBJ2-3, the V gene TRBV24-1; TRBD1 is a possible D gene (8 bases). The V end lost 9 bases, the J end lost 2 bases, and 20 bases lay between the germline ends. This CDR3 region has 16 residues. Looked up from germline, CDR1 is KGHDR and CDR2 is SFDVKD.

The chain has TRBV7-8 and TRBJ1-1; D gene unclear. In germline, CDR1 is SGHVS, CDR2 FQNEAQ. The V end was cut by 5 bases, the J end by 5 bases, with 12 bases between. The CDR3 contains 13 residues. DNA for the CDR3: TGTGCCAGCAGCACAAACGGGGAAACTGAAGCTTTCTTT. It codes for CASSTNGETEAFF.

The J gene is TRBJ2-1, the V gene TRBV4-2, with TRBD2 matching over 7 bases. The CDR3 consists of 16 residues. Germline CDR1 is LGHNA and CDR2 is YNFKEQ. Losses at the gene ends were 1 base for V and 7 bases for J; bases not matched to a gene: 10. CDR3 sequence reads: CASSQGGGRGGNEQFF. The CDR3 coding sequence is TGTGCCAGCAGCCAAGGGGGGGGAAGGGGAGGGAATGAGCAGTTCTTC.

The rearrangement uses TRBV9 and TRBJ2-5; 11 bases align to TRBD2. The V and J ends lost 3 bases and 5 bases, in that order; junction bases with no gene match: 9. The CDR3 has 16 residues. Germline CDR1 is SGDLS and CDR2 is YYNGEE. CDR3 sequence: CASSASSGGYVETQYF. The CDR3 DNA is TGTGCCAGCAGCGCCTCTAGCGGGGGGTATGTGGAGACCCAGTACTTC.

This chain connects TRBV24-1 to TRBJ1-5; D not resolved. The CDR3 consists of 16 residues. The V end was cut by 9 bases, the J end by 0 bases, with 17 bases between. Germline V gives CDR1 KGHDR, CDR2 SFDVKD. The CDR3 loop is CATPKSGSYSNQPQHF. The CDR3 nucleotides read TGTGCCACCCCCAAGAGTGGTAGCTATAGCAATCAGCCCCAGCATTTT.

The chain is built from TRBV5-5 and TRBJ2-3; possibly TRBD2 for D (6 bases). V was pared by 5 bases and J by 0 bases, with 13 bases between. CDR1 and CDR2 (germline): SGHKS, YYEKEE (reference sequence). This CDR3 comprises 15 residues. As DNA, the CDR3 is TGTGCCAGCAGGATACCGGGACTTAGCACAGATACGCAGTATTTT. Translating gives CASRIPGLSTDTQYF.

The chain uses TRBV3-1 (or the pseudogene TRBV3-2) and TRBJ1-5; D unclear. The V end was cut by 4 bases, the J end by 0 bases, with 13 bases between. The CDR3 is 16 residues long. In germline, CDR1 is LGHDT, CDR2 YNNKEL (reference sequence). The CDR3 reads CASSRSTFNSNQPQHF. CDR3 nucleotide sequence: TGTGCCAGCAGCCGGTCGACATTTAATAGCAATCAGCCCCAGCATTTT.